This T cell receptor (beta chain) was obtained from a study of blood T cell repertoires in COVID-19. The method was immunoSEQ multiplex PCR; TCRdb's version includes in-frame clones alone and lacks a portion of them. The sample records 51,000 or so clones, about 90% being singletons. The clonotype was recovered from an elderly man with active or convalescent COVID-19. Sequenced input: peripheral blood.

The CDR3: CASSFVVTRETQYF. The CDR3 DNA sequence: TGTGCCAGCAGTTTTGTCGTAACCCGGGAGACCCAGTACTTC. The J gene is TRBJ2-5, the V gene TRBV28, with D unresolved. The CDR3 sequence is 14 residues long. The ends were cut back, 3 bases at V and 5 bases at J, with 13 bases in the middle. CDR1 and CDR2 from the germline V gene are MDHEN and SYDVKM.